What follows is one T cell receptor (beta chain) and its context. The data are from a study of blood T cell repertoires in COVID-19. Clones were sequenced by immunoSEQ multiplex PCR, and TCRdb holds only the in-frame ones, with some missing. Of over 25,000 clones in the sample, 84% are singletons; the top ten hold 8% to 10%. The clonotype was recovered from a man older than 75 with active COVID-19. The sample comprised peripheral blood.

The CDR3 here is CASGLAGTNEQFF. In DNA, the CDR3 is TGTGCCAGCGGTCTAGCGGGTACCAATGAGCAGTTCTTC. The rearrangement joins TRBV6-5 to TRBJ2-1; 8 bases fit TRBD2. After removal of 8 bases from V and 6 bases from J, the junction contained 6 bases not matched to a gene. Germline values: CDR1 MNHEY, CDR2 SVGAGI. The CDR3 extends over 13 amino acids.